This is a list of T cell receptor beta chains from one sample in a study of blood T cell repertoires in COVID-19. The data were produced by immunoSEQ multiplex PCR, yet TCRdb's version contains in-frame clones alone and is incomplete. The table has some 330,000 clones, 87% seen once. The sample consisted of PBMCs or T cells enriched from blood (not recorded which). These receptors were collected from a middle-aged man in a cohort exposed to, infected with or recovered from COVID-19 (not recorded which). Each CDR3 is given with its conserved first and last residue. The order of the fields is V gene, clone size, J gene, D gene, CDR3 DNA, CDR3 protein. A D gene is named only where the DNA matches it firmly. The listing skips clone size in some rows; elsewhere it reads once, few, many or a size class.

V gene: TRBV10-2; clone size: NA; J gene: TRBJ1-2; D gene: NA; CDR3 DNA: TGCGCCAGCAGTGAGTTGATAAAACAGTCTGACTATGGCTACACCTTC; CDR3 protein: CASSELIKQSDYGYTF
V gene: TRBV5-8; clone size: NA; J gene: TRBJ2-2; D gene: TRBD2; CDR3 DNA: TGTGCCCGTAGAACGGGCCCGGGGACTAGCGTAGGAACCGGGGAGCTGTTTTTT; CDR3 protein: CARRTGPGTSVGTGELFF
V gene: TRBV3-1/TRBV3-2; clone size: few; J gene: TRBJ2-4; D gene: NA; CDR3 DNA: TGTGCCAGCAGCCAAGATATGAGGCTAGCCAAAAACATTCAGTACTTC; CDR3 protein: CASSQDMRLAKNIQYF
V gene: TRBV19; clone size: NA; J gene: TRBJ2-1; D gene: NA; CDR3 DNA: TGTGCCAGTAGTATAGGTCCGATAGGGGGCAATGAGCAGTTCTTC; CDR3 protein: CASSIGPIGGNEQFF
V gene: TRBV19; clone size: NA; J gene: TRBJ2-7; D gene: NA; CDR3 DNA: TGTGCCAGTAGTCCCCGGGTCACCGACGGCTACGAGCAGTACTTC; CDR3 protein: CASSPRVTDGYEQYF
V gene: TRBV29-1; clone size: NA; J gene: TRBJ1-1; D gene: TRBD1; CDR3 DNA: TGCAGAGCTATCCGGGACAGGGTAGGAACTGAAGCTTTCTTT; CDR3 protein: CRAIRDRVGTEAFF
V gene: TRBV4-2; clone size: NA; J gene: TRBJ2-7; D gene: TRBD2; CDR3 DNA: TGTGCCAGCAGCCAAGAGTTCGGGAGGGCCGATTACGAGCAGTACTTC; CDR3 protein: CASSQEFGRADYEQYF
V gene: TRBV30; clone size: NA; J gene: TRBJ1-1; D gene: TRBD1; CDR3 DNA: TGTGCCTGGAGGGGACAGGGCAACACTGAAGCTTTCTTT; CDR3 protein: CAWRGQGNTEAFF
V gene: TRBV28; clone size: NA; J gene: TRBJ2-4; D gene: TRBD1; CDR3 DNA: TGTGCCAGCAGTGGGACAGTAGCCAAAAACATTCAGTACTTC; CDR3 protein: CASSGTVAKNIQYF
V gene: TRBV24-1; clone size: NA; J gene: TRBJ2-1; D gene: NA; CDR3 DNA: TGTGCCACCAGTGAGGGAGATCATGAGCAGTTCTTC; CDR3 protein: CATSEGDHEQFF
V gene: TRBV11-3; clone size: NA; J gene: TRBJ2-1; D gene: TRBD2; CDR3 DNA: TGTGCCAGCAGCCCAAATAGCGGGAGTCCCTACAATGAGCAGTTCTTC; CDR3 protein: CASSPNSGSPYNEQFF
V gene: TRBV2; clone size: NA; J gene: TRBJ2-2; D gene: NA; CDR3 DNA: TGTGCCAGCAGTGGAGTAGCTTCGAACACCGGGGAGCTGTTTTTT; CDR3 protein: CASSGVASNTGELFF
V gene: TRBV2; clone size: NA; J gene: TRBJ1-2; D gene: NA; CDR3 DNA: TGTGCCAGCAGTGGGGGCGAACGCTATGGCTACACCTTC; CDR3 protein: CASSGGERYGYTF
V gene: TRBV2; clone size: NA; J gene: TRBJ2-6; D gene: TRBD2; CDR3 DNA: TGTGCCGGACGCGGGACTAGCGGTTTCTCTGGGGCCAACGTCCTGACTTTC; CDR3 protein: CAGRGTSGFSGANVLTF
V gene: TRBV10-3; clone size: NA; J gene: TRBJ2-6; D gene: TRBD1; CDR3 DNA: TGTGCCATCAGTGTCACGGGGACAGGGGTAGGTGGGGCCAACGTCCTGACTTTC; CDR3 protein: CAISVTGTGVGGANVLTF
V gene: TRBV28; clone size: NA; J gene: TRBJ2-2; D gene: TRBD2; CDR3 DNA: TGTGCCAGCCATAGGACTAGCGCCACCGGGGAGCTGTTTTTT; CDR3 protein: CASHRTSATGELFF
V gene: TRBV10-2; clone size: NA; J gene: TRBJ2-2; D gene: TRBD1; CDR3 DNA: TGCGCCAGCAGGGGGGACAGGGTCACCGGGGAGCTGTTTTTT; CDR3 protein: CASRGDRVTGELFF
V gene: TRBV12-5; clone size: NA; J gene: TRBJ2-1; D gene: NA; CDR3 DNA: TGTGCTAGTGGTTTCGGCAATGAGCAGTTCTTC; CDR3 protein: CASGFGNEQFF
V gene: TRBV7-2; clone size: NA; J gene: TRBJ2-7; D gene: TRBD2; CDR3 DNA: TGTGCCAGCAGCTTCGGGGGTAGCGGGAGTTCCTACGAGCAGTACTTC; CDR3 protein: CASSFGGSGSSYEQYF
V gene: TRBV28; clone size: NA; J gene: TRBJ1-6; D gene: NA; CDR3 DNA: TGTGCCAGCAGTTCTAATTCGCTTACGGAGAGGTCCTATAATTCACCCCTCCACTTT; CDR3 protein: CASSSNSLTERSYNSPLHF
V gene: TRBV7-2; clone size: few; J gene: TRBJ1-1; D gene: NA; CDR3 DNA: TGTGCCAGCAGCTTAGGGGGCTCGGGCACTGAAGCTTTCTTT; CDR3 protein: CASSLGGSGTEAFF
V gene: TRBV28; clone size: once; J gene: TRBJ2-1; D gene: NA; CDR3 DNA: TGTGCCAGCAGTTTAATCCTAGTCTATGAGCAGTTCTTC; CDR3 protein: CASSLILVYEQFF
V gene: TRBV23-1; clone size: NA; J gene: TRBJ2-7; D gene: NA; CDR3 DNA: TGCGCCAGCAGTCGTCAGGGGCTCCTCTACGAGCAGTACTTC; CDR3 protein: CASSRQGLLYEQYF
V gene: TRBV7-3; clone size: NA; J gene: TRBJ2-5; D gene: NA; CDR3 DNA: TGTGCCAGCAGCCAGAACAGGGATGAGACCCAGTACTTC; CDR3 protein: CASSQNRDETQYF
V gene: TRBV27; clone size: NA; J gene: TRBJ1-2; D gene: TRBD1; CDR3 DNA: TGTGCCAGCAGTTCCCGACAGGGGGCTTACAGGTTC; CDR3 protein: CASSSRQGAYRF
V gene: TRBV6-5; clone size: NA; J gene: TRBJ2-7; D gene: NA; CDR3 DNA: TGTGCCAGCAGATCCGCCGGGACATCCCCCTACGAGCAGTACTTC; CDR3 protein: CASRSAGTSPYEQYF
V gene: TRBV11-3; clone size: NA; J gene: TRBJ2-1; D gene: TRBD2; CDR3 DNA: TGTGCCAGCAGCTTATTCCACGGGGGGGGTGAGCAGTTCTTC; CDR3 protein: CASSLFHGGGEQFF
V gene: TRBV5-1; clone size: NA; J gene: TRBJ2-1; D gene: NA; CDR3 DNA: TGCGCCAGCAGCAAAGACGGGACTGAGGCCAATGAGCAGTTCTTC; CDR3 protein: CASSKDGTEANEQFF
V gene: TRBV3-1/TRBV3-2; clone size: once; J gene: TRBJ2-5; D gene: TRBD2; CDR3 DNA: TGTGCCAGCAGCCAAGAAGCGGGAGCCTGGGAGACCCAGTACTTC; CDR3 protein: CASSQEAGAWETQYF